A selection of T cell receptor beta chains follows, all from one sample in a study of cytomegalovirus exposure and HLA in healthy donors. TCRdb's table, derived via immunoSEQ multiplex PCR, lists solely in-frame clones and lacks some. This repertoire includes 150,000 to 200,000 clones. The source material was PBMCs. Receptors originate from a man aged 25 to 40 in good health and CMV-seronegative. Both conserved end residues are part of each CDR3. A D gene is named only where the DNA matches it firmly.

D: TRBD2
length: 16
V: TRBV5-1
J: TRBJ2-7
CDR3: CASSSLAGGNSGEQYF
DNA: TGCGCCAGCAGCTCCCTAGCGGGAGGGAACAGCGGCGAGCAGTACTTC

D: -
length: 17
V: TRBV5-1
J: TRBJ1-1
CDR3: CASSLGRGRATNTEAFF
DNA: TGCGCCAGCAGCTTGGGGAGGGGACGGGCGACTAACACTGAAGCTTTCTTT

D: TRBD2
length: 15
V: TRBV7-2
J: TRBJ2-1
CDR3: CASSPTAGVAFEQFF
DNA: TGTGCCAGCAGCCCAACAGCGGGAGTAGCGTTTGAGCAGTTCTTC

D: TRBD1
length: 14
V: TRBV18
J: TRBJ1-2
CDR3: CASSLNRGLYGYTF
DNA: TGTGCCAGCTCACTTAACAGGGGGCTCTATGGCTACACCTTC

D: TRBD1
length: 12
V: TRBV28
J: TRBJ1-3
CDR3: CATTGNGNTIYF
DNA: TGTGCCACGACAGGGAACGGAAACACCATATATTTT

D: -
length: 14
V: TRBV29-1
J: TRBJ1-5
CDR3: CSVNQRLSNQPQHF
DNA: TGCAGCGTAAATCAGAGACTTAGCAATCAGCCCCAGCATTTT

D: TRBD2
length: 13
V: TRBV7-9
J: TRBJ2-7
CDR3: CASSLGLAREQYF
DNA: TGTGCCAGCAGCTTAGGACTAGCGAGGGAGCAGTACTTC

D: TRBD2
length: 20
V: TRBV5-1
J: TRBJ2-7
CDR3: CASSLAPPTVLAGGPGEQYF
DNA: TGCGCCAGCAGCTTGGCACCCCCGACCGTCCTAGCGGGAGGGCCCGGCGAGCAGTACTTC

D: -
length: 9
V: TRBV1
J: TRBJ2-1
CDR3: CTSRREQFF
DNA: TGCACCAGCAGGCGGGAGCAGTTCTTC

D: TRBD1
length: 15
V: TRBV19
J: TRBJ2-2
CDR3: CASTPTGEVAGELFF
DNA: TGTGCCAGTACCCCGACAGGGGAGGTTGCCGGGGAGCTGTTTTTT

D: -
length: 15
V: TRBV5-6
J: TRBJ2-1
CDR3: CASSLVESSYNEQFF
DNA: TGTGCCAGCAGCTTGGTGGAGAGCTCCTACAATGAGCAGTTCTTC

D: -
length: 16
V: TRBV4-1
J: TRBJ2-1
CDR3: CASSQVTAPHYNEQFF
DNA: TGCGCCAGCAGCCAAGTAACAGCCCCTCACTACAATGAGCAGTTCTTC

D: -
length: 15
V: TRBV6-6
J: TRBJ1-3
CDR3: CASSILGGKGNTIYF
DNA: TGTGCCAGCAGCATTCTGGGGGGGAAAGGGAACACCATATATTTT

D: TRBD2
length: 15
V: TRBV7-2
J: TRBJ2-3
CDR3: CASSLTSGRGDTQYF
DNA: TGTGCCAGCAGCTTAACTAGCGGGAGAGGAGATACGCAGTATTTT

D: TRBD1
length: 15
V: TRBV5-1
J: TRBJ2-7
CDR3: CASSTGDRDPYEQYF
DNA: TGCGCCAGCAGCACCGGGGACAGGGACCCCTACGAGCAGTACTTC

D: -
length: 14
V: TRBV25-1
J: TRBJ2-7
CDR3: CASSECAETYEQYF
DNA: TGTGCCAGCAGTGAATGCGCTGAGACCTACGAGCAGTACTTC

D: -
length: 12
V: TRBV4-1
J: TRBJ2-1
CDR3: CASSLQYNEQFF
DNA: TGCGCCAGCAGCCTCCAGTACAATGAGCAGTTCTTC

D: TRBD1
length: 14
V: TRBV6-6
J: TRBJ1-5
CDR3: CASSAGTGVQPQHF
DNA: TGTGCCAGCAGCGCCGGGACAGGGGTTCAGCCCCAGCATTTT

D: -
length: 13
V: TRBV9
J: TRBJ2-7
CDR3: CASSPAGFYEQYF
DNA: TGTGCCAGCAGCCCGGCGGGCTTCTACGAGCAGTACTTC